The T cell receptor (beta chain) described here comes from a study of human T cells and chemical hapten exposure. Study-wide background: Minor pooled library volume differences mainly drove per-sample TCR yield variation. The study's findings and limits: Expanded TCRs clustered into significantly more large CDR3 similarity groups than controls, the analysis revealed. The number of TCRs over 1 in 1000 frequency stayed unchanged after DPC.

The CDR3 is 15 residues long. V was pared by 1 base and J by 7 bases, with 14 bases between. Per the germline V gene, CDR1 is DFQATT and CDR2 is SNEGSKA (reference sequence). This clonotype was observed a handful of times. What it binds is unknown. Time point of the sample: patch test 3, about 24 weeks after DPC sensitization. As for treatment: therapeutic diphenylcyclopropenone sensitization with weekly scalp DPC. Library preparation tagged each individual cDNA molecule with a unique molecular identifier. TCRdb independently ran MiXCR on the RACE reads; one entry per CDR3 protein. This table has approximately 160,000 distinct CDR3 sequences, roughly 25% appearing once.

The TCR originated in a woman younger than 35 with alopecia areata. Some clones in this sample may be carry-over from other donors' samples. The sequencing used whole blood, collected in connection with sensitization to the hapten diphenylcyclopropenone (DPC). The V call is TRBV20-1, the J call TRBJ1-6; unclear D gene. The CDR3 spells CSARAPGRVNSPLHF. CDR3 DNA: TGCAGTGCTAGAGCCCCTGGACGGGTGAATTCACCCCTCCACTTT.